The clone carrying this TCR beta chain showed up just once. This entry is derived from a study of control samples from healthy donors and cancer patients. This CDR3 comprises 15 residues. Trimming cost V 7 bases and J 4 bases; bases outside gene matches: 12. Germline V gives CDR1 MNHNY, CDR2 SVGAGI (reference sequence). Measured with immunoSEQ multiplex PCR; TCRdb has only the in-frame clones, and not every one. This sample has fewer than 70,000 clones, with around 94% found just once. The chain joins TRBV6-6 to TRBJ1-2; 7 nucleotides align to TRBD1. The sample consisted of blood. The receptor was isolated from a young man in good health. The chain's CDR3 is CASNYGEGASYGYTF. The CDR3 nucleotides read TGTGCCAGCAACTACGGAGAGGGGGCTTCCTATGGCTACACCTTC.